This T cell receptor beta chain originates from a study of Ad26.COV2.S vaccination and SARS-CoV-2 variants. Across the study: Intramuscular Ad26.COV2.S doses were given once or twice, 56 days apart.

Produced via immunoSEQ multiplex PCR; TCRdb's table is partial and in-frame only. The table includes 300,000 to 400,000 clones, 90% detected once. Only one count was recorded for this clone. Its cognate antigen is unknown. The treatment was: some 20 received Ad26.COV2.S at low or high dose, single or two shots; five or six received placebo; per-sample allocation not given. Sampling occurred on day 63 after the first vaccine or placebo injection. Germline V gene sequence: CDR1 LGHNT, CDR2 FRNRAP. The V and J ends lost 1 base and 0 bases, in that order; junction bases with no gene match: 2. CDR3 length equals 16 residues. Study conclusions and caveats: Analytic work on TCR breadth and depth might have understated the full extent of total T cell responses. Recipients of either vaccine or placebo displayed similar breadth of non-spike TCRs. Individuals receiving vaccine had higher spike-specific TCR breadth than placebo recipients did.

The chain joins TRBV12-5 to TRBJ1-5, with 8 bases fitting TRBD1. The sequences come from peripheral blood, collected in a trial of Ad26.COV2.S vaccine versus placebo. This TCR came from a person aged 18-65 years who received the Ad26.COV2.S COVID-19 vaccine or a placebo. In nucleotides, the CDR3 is TGTGCTAGTGGTTTGGGGACAGGGAATAGCAATCAGCCCCAGCATTTT. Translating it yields CASGLGTGNSNQPQHF.